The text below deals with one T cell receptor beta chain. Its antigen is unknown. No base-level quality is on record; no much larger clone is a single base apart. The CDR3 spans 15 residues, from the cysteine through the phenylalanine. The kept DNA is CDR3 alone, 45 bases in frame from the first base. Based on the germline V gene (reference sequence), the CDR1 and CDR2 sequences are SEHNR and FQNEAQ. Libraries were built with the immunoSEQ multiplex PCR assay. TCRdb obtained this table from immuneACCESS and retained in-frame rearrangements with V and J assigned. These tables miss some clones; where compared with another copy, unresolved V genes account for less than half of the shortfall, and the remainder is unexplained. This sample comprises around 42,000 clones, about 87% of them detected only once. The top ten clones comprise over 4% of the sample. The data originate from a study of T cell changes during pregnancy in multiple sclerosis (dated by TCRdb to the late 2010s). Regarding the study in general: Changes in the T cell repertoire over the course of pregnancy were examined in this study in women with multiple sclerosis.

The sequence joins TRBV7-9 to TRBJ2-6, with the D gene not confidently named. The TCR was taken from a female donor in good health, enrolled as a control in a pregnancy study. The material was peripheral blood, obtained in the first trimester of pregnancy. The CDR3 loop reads CVDFDGPSGANVLTF. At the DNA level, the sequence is TGTGTAGACTTCGACGGCCCCTCTGGGGCCAACGTCCTGACTTTC.